This passage covers 26 T cell receptor beta chains from one sample sequenced in a study of blood T cell repertoires in COVID-19. Produced via immunoSEQ multiplex PCR; TCRdb's table is partial and in-frame only. The sample lists 130,000 to 150,000 clones, over 70% occurring once. The sequenced sample was peripheral blood. All receptors derive from an older woman with acute or convalescent COVID-19.

This clone was counted between two and nine times. V and J are TRBV6-1 and TRBJ2-7, with 12 bases lining up with TRBD2. The CDR3 loop spans 18 amino acids. V was pared by 3 bases and J by 6 bases, with 15 bases of the junction left unmatched. Germline-derived CDR1 and CDR2 are MNHNS and SASEGT. CDR3 nucleotides: TGTGCCAGCAGTGAGGCCCTCCCAAGGGCTAGCGGGAGGGTCGAGCAGTACTTC. This translates into CASSEALPRASGRVEQYF.

The sample holds a few counts of this clone. This rearrangement joins TRBV5-1 to TRBJ2-2; D ambiguous. The V end was cut by 4 bases, the J end by 0 bases, with 13 bases between. Per germline, CDR1 SGHRS and CDR2 YFSETQ. The CDR3 extends over 16 amino acids. The CDR3 nucleotides read TGCGCCAGCAGCCTCGGCGTAGCAGCGAACACCGGGGAGCTGTTTTTT. Translating it yields CASSLGVAANTGELFF.

The chain carries TRBV7-9 and TRBJ2-1, with TRBD1 matching over 11 bases. This CDR3 comprises 15 residues. V shed 5 bases, J shed 2 bases, and the junction held 2 bases outside the gene matches. CDR1 is SEHNR, CDR2 FQNEAQ, per germline (reference sequence). In nucleotides, the CDR3 is TGTGCCAGCAGCGCGGGACAGGGGGCCTACAATGAGCAGTTCTTC. Protein sequence: CASSAGQGAYNEQFF. Full variable domain (rest looked up from reference TRBV7-9 and TRBJ2-1): DTGVSQNPRHKITKRGQNVTFRCDPISEHNRLYWYRQTLGQGPEFLTYFQNEAQLEKSRLLSDRFSAERPKGSFSTLEIQRTEQGDSAMYLCASSAGQGAYNEQFFGPGTRLTVL.

V and J are TRBV28 and TRBJ1-2; TRBD1 might be the D (6 bases). V lost 9 bases and J lost 4, with 21 bases in between. Germline V lookup: CDR1 MDHEN, CDR2 SYDVKM. The CDR3 consists of 15 residues. The CDR3 spells CASYEPPQGRYGYTF. DNA for the CDR3: TGTGCCAGTTATGAACCCCCACAGGGCCGCTATGGCTACACCTTC.

This clone was detected once. V usage is TRBV28 and J usage is TRBJ1-5; D is possibly TRBD1 (6 bases). Deletions cut 4 bases from V and 3 bases from J, with 10 bases between. CDR3 length: 14 amino acids. Germline V gives CDR1 MDHEN, CDR2 SYDVKM. CDR3 residues: CASSWGLVNQPQHF. In DNA, the CDR3 is TGTGCCAGCAGTTGGGGGCTGGTCAATCAGCCCCAGCATTTT.

V is TRBV5-4 and J is TRBJ2-7; 12 bases line up with TRBD2. V lost 4 bases, J lost 2 bases, and 4 bases stayed unmatched. Germline-derived CDR1 and CDR2 are SGHNT and YYREEE (reference sequence). The length of the CDR3 is 15 residues. The CDR3: CASSPGLAGAYEQYF. The CDR3 DNA sequence: TGTGCCAGCAGCCCGGGACTAGCGGGCGCCTACGAGCAGTACTTC.

Only one count was recorded for this clone. The chain carries TRBV10-3 and TRBJ2-7; the match to TRBD1 covers 8 bases. Germline assignment: CDR1 ENHRY and CDR2 SYGVKD. The V segment lost 5 bases and the J segment 1 base; nucleotides outside the gene matches: 10. This CDR3 has 16 amino acids. CDR3 coding DNA: TGTGCCATCAGTATTACCGGACAGGGCCCTTCCTACGAGCAGTACTTC. It is translated as CAISITGQGPSYEQYF.

The chain carries TRBV4-1 and TRBJ2-2, with D possibly matching TRBD1 (5 bases). V was cut by 2 bases and J by 5 bases, with 18 bases left in between. In germline, CDR1 is MGHRA, CDR2 YSYEKL. The CDR3 covers 17 residues. DNA for the CDR3: TGCGCCAGCAGCCAAATTCCGGGCAGGGTTGGGACCGGGGAGCTGTTTTTT. Protein product: CASSQIPGRVGTGELFF.

V is TRBV5-4 and J is TRBJ2-2, with D possibly TRBD1 on 6 matching bases. Germline lookup yields CDR1 SGHNT and CDR2 YYREEE (reference sequence). Trimming stripped 4 bases from V and 2 bases from J, with 15 bases between. CDR3 length: 16 residues. The CDR3 DNA is TGTGCCAGCAGCCAATGGCAGGGGCGCAACACCGGGGAGCTGTTTTTT. Residues: CASSQWQGRNTGELFF.

The chain is built from TRBV30 and TRBJ1-3; D remains unclear. CDR3 length: 15 residues. Germline loops: CDR1 GTSNPN, CDR2 SVGIG (reference sequence). Trimming removed 7 bases from V and 3 bases from J, with 19 bases in between. This chain's CDR3 is CASSGGSQGGNTIYF. For the CDR3, the DNA is TGTGCCTCCTCCGGCGGCAGTCAAGGTGGAAACACCATATATTTT.

The chain couples TRBV5-1 to TRBJ2-7; TRBD1 agrees at 10 bases. CDR3 length equals 16 residues. V lost 5 bases to trimming and J lost 3 bases; unmatched junction nucleotides: 11. Germline values: CDR1 SGHRS, CDR2 YFSETQ. The chain's CDR3 is CASRGDSGTGVYEQYF. The CDR3 DNA is TGCGCCAGCAGGGGCGACTCCGGGACAGGGGTCTACGAGCAGTACTTC.

This rearrangement joins TRBV12-5 to TRBJ1-5; D is uncertain. V was shortened by 5 bases and J by 3 bases, with 8 bases between the two germline ends. The CDR3 extends over 13 amino acids. CDR1 and CDR2 from the germline V gene are LGHNT and FRNRAP. CDR3 coding DNA: TGTGCTAGTGGTGATAACACCAATCAGCCCCAGCATTTT. Translated, it gives CASGDNTNQPQHF.

The chain employs TRBV5-1 and TRBJ2-5; 10 nucleotides align to TRBD1. Germline loops: CDR1 SGHRS, CDR2 YFSETQ. The CDR3 contains 14 residues. The V segment lost 5 bases and the J segment 6 bases; nucleotides outside the gene matches: 7. The CDR3 DNA sequence: TGCGCCAGCAGGGAGACAGGGGGCGGGAAGACCCAGTACTTC. Amino acid sequence: CASRETGGGKTQYF. Full variable domain (outside the CDR3, taken from reference TRBV5-1 and TRBJ2-5): KAGVTQTPRYLIKTRGQQVTLSCSPISGHRSVSWYQQTPGQGLQFLFEYFSETQRNKGNFPGRFSGRQFSNSRSEMNVSTLELGDSALYLCASRETGGGKTQYFGPGTRLLVL.

This clone was seen just once. The V and J genes are TRBV28 and TRBJ1-2; possibly TRBD1 for D (6 bases). The CDR3 has 17 amino acids. V was clipped by 5 bases and J by 2 bases, with 21 bases between them. Germline V CDR1 and CDR2: MDHEN, SYDVKM. Here the CDR3 reads CASSRGVGQIYNYGYTF. In nucleotides, the CDR3 is TGTGCCAGCAGTCGGGGAGTCGGACAGATATACAACTATGGCTACACCTTC.

Only a few counts were recorded for this clone. The chain joins TRBV5-1 to TRBJ2-7; maybe TRBD2 (6 bases). The germline V gene has CDR1 SGHRS and CDR2 YFSETQ. This CDR3 is 16 amino acids long. Trimming cost V 0 bases and J 2 bases, with 15 bases left between them. The CDR3 nucleotides read TGCGCCAGCAGCTTGGCCGCGGCTAGCGCTACCTACGAGCAGTACTTC. Its protein is CASSLAAASATYEQYF.

The chain links TRBV19 to TRBJ1-3, with unresolved D. Trimming shortened V by 0 bases and J by 4 bases, and 13 bases separated the two germline ends. The germline V gene encodes CDR1 LNHDA and CDR2 SQIVND (reference sequence). There are 16 residues in the CDR3. CDR3 coding DNA: TGTGCCAGTAGTATAGAAAACAGCCTGGCGGGAAACACCATATATTTT. Translation gives CASSIENSLAGNTIYF.

The chain uses TRBV4-1 and TRBJ2-7, with D unclear. V shed 5 bases and J shed 0 bases, with 14 bases lying between them. The germline V gene encodes CDR1 MGHRA and CDR2 YSYEKL. CDR3 length: 15 amino acids. Here the CDR3 reads CASSGGIGYSYEQYF. The CDR3 DNA follows: TGCGCCAGCAGCGGCGGTATAGGATACTCCTACGAGCAGTACTTC.

This clone was observed a few times. The genes are TRBV5-6 and TRBJ1-2; D gene unclear. Germline assignment: CDR1 SGHDT and CDR2 YYEEEE. V lost 1 base and J 0 bases, leaving 16 bases between the germline ends. CDR3 length: 17 amino acids. This CDR3 is CASSLWRDPRTNYGYTF. The CDR3 DNA reads as TGTGCCAGCAGCTTGTGGAGGGATCCTCGAACTAACTATGGCTACACCTTC.

This chain connects TRBV14 to TRBJ2-1; D remains ambiguous. V gave up 1 base and J gave up 12 bases, with 7 bases separating them. Germline V gene sequence: CDR1 SGHDN, CDR2 FVKESK. This CDR3 is 11 amino acids long. CDR3 protein: CASSQAYTQFF. In DNA form, the CDR3 reads TGTGCCAGCAGCCAAGCCTATACGCAGTTCTTC.

The chain carries TRBV19 and TRBJ2-1; 7 bases match TRBD2. Germline CDR1 LNHDA, CDR2 SQIVND (reference sequence). The V segment lost 6 bases and the J segment 1 base; nucleotides outside the gene matches: 3. This CDR3 comprises 14 residues. CDR3 in amino acids: CASSGGGSYNEQFF. In DNA, the CDR3 is TGTGCCAGTAGCGGCGGGGGATCCTACAATGAGCAGTTCTTC.

The chain links TRBV9 to TRBJ2-1; 11 positions match TRBD2. Germline CDR1 and CDR2: SGDLS and YYNGEE. CDR3 length: 15 amino acids. Trimming cost V 4 bases and J 5 bases; bases outside gene matches: 5. The DNA for the CDR3 is TGTGCCAGCAGCCACTCGACTAGCGGGGACAATGAGCAGTTCTTC. Translated: CASSHSTSGDNEQFF.

This clone has just a few counts. The V gene is TRBV19, the J gene TRBJ1-1, with D possibly matching TRBD1 (5 bases). Germline V gives CDR1 LNHDA, CDR2 SQIVND (reference sequence). The CDR3 is 12 amino acids. The ends were cut back, 10 bases at V and 5 bases at J, with 14 bases in the middle. CDR3 nucleotides: TGTGCCACAAAAACGGGGGGAACTGAAGCTTTCTTT. Translated, it gives CATKTGGTEAFF.

This sequence joins TRBV9 and TRBJ1-1; D uncertain. The CDR3 loop spans 15 amino acids. Trimming removed 4 bases from V and 6 bases from J, with 19 bases in between. CDR1 is SGDLS and CDR2 is YYNGEE in the germline V gene. CDR3 DNA sequence: TGTGCCAGCAGCAAAGGACTACTCGGCGGCGCTGAAGCTTTCTTT. Translated: CASSKGLLGGAEAFF.

The chain joins TRBV9 to TRBJ2-5; 15 bases agree with TRBD2. This CDR3 has 17 residues. Germline assignment: CDR1 SGDLS and CDR2 YYNGEE. Trimming removed 0 bases from V and 3 bases from J; junction bases left unmatched: 3. CDR3 residues: CASSVVGLAGGKETQYF. CDR3 in DNA: TGTGCCAGCAGCGTAGTGGGACTAGCGGGAGGCAAAGAGACCCAGTACTTC.

V usage is TRBV27 and J usage is TRBJ1-5; 9 bases match TRBD1. The germline gives CDR1 MNHEY, CDR2 SMNVEV (reference sequence). The CDR3 is 17 amino acids. Trimming removed 10 bases from V and 4 bases from J; junction bases left unmatched: 17. CDR3 region: CATNRDRVIGGNQPQHF. As DNA, the CDR3 is TGTGCCACTAACCGGGACAGGGTAATCGGGGGGAATCAGCCCCAGCATTTT.

This clone appeared once. This chain joins TRBV5-1 and TRBJ1-1; no reliable D call. Trimming took off 7 bases at V and 0 bases at J, with 10 bases between the two ends. CDR1 SGHRS and CDR2 YFSETQ come from the germline V gene. The CDR3 extends over 13 amino acids. DNA of the CDR3: TGCGCCAGCGGGTACGGGTTGAACACTGAAGCTTTCTTT. It encodes CASGYGLNTEAFF. Using reference TRBV5-1 and TRBJ1-1 for the parts outside the CDR3, the full variable domain is KAGVTQTPRYLIKTRGQQVTLSCSPISGHRSVSWYQQTPGQGLQFLFEYFSETQRNKGNFPGRFSGRQFSNSRSEMNVSTLELGDSALYLCASGYGLNTEAFFGQGTRLTVV.